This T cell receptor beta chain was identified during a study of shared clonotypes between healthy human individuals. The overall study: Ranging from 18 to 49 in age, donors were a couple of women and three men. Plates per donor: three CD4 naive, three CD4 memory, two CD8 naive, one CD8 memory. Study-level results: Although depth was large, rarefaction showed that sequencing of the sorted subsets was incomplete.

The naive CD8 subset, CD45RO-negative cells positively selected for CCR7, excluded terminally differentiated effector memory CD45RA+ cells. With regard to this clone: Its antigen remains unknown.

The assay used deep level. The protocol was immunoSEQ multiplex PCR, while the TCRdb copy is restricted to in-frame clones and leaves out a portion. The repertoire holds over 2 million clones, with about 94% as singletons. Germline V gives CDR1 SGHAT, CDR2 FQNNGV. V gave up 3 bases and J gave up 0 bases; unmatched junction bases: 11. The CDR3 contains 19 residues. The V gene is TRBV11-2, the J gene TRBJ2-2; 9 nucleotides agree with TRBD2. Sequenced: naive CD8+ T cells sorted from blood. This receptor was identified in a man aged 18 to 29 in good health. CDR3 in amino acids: CASSLGWASGTANTGELFF. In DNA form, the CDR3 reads TGTGCCAGCAGCTTGGGATGGGCTAGCGGGACTGCGAACACCGGGGAGCTGTTTTTT.